Each of the 4 T cell receptor beta chains below was sequenced from the same sample in a study of blood T cell repertoires in COVID-19. Libraries were prepared by immunoSEQ multiplex PCR; TCRdb keeps only in-frame clonotypes and omits some of them. The sample contains 200,000 to 300,000 clones, 75% to 90% of which appear only once. The sequenced sample was peripheral blood. The receptors shown here come from a woman in her thirties or forties with acute or convalescent COVID-19.

The V and J genes are TRBV10-1 and TRBJ2-3, with a tentative D call TRBD1 (5 bases). Germline V gene data show CDR1 as WNHNN and CDR2 as SYGVQD (reference sequence). Trimming shortened V by 0 bases and J by 2 bases, and 9 bases separated the two germline ends. This CDR3 region has 15 residues. CDR3 nucleotides: TGCGCCAGCAGTGAGTCTACAGGATTCACAGATACGCAGTATTTT. Amino acid sequence: CASSESTGFTDTQYF.

The genes are TRBV9 and TRBJ2-2, with TRBD2 identical over 11 bases. CDR3 length: 18 amino acids. The V segment lost 0 bases and the J segment 0 bases; nucleotides outside the gene matches: 4. Germline V lookup: CDR1 SGDLS, CDR2 YYNGEE. This CDR3 reads CASSVEDSGGANTGELFF. The CDR3 DNA is TGTGCCAGCAGCGTAGAGGATAGCGGGGGGGCGAACACCGGGGAGCTGTTTTTT.

V and J are TRBV5-1 and TRBJ1-1, with D perhaps TRBD1 (5 bases). Germline lookup yields CDR1 SGHRS and CDR2 YFSETQ. The CDR3 spans 14 residues. Trimming took 4 bases from V and 0 from J, leaving 10 bases between them. The CDR3 nucleotides are TGCGCCAGCAGCGGGGGGACGGTGAACACTGAAGCTTTCTTT. Its translation is CASSGGTVNTEAFF.

The chain has TRBV2 and TRBJ1-5; 10 bases match TRBD1. Germline values: CDR1 SNHLY, CDR2 FYNNEI. The J segment lost 6 bases and the V segment lost 7 bases, leaving 3 bases of the junction unmatched. This CDR3 has 13 amino acids. CDR3 in DNA: TGTGCCAGCAATCGGGACAGGGGTCAGCCCCAGCATTTT. Amino acids: CASNRDRGQPQHF. The full variable domain, completed using reference TRBV2 and TRBJ1-5, is EPEVTQTPSHQVTQMGQEVILRCVPISNHLYFYWYRQILGQKVEFLVSFYNNEISEKSEIFDDQFSVERPDGSNFTLKIRSTKLEDSAMYFCASNRDRGQPQHFGDGTRLSIL.